The rows below give T cell receptor beta chains drawn from one sample of a study of T cell responses to AZD1222 COVID-19 vaccine. Data came from immunoSEQ multiplex PCR; TCRdb stores just in-frame clones and leaves some out. The sample records approximately 94,000 clones, around 87% being singletons. This specimen was peripheral blood, taken on day 0 of MenACWY control vaccination. All receptors come from an adult in good health. Both conserved end residues are trimmed from each CDR3. Size is omitted from some rows. Given values are once, few, many or a class for expanded clones.

>NA|TRBJ1-1|TRBV10-1
ASSDGTPYTEAF
>NA|TRBJ2-3|TRBV5-1
ASSLTGGGTDTQY
>few|TRBJ1-4|TRBV13
ASSFGRTNEKLF
>once|TRBJ1-2|TRBV7-2
ASSPGQGGNYGYT
>once|TRBJ1-1|TRBV30
AWSSQNSEAF
>NA|TRBJ1-6|TRBV3-1/TRBV3-2
ASSQAVEVSPLH
>NA|TRBJ2-5|TRBV5-5
ASSAWVGGRETQY
>NA|TRBJ2-7|TRBV30
AWSPAGGRGEQY
>NA|TRBJ2-3|TRBV5-4
ASSSDRENTQY
>NA|TRBJ1-5|TRBV19
ASSTPTGFMSNQPQH
>NA|TRBJ2-1|TRBV4-2
ASSQARGGGYNEQF
>NA|TRBJ2-1|TRBV25-1
ASSDTGAYNEQF
>NA|TRBJ1-3|TRBV10-1
ASSGTGNTIY
>NA|TRBJ1-2|TRBV30
AWGDGWNNYGYT
>NA|TRBJ2-3|TRBV6-4
ASSEGGTDTQY
>NA|TRBJ1-1|TRBV27
ASSLDLAGGEAF
>few|TRBJ2-1|TRBV11-2
ASSLDRNNEQF
>NA|TRBJ2-5|TRBV7-2
ASSPQAGGEETQY
>NA|TRBJ1-2|TRBV30
AWILTDAVNYGYT
>NA|TRBJ2-5|TRBV7-2
ASSLPGLQETQY
>NA|TRBJ2-7|TRBV29-1
SVGDRGYEQY
>NA|TRBJ2-5|TRBV5-1
ASSSNQETQY
>NA|TRBJ1-1|TRBV7-2
ASSSSTGNTEAF
>few|TRBJ2-1|TRBV11-2
ACGWTSGSWEQF
>NA|TRBJ2-6|TRBV28
ASSPGGGPSSGANVLT
>NA|TRBJ2-1|TRBV11-3
ASSLGPNNEQF
>NA|TRBJ2-7|TRBV2
ASVWDPTSEEQY
>few|TRBJ1-3|TRBV2
ASRPTTAGNTIY
>NA|TRBJ1-1|TRBV28
ASRRPQGGTEAF
>NA|TRBJ1-5|TRBV12-3/TRBV12-4
ASSPGLNQPQH
>NA|TRBJ1-5|TRBV10-3
AIRGTGEGKPQH
>few|TRBJ2-1|TRBV5-1
ASSSTLAGAIGEQF
>NA|TRBJ1-2|TRBV24-1
ATSPGGYYGYT
>once|TRBJ1-1|TRBV3-1/TRBV3-2
ASSQARGGTEAF
>NA|TRBJ1-2|TRBV7-9
ASSWDRGSIYGYT
>NA|TRBJ2-1|TRBV5-1
ASSLGGGAGSYNEQF
>NA|TRBJ1-1|TRBV6-2/TRBV6-3
ASSPPPGTEAF
>NA|TRBJ1-2|TRBV9
ASSVEWGPYGYT
>NA|TRBJ1-1|TRBV7-2
ASSPWEASPEAF
>NA|TRBJ1-2|TRBV5-1
ASSPGQGIDYGYT